This T cell receptor (beta chain) was obtained from a study of T-cell memory formation after mild COVID-19 (dated by TCRdb to the early 2020s). Describing the broader study: TCR sequence clusters from the two donors were found to be largely donor specific. In two donors, T-cell clones that expanded and contracted after mild COVID-19 were followed by sequencing TCRalpha and TCRbeta repertoires longitudinally. The cohort comprised two young, previously healthy adult volunteers, one female and one male. Broader findings and caveats from the paper: SARS-CoV-2 specificity was not confirmed for the second-wave clones peaking on day 37. Contracting CD4+ clones were found mainly in CM and EM memory subsets, while CD8+ clones were enriched in EMRA. Some responding clones were detected in pre-infection memory, which suggested that pre-existing cross-reactive memory T cells had joined the SARS-CoV-2 response. From day 15 to 85, contracting clones showed balanced CD4/CD8 phenotypes, whereas a second wave of clones that expanded from day 15 to 37 leaned towards CD4+. Only two mild cases were covered in the study, and larger cohorts including severe cases with pre-infection samples were considered necessary.

Notes on this clonotype: Its antigen specificity is not known. Per-base qualities were not stored, and no clone one base away is much larger.

Ficoll-Paque density gradient centrifugation was the method used to isolate PBMCs. V and J lose 2 bases and 9 bases, and a span of 14 bases separates them. CDR1 and CDR2 are read off the germline V gene (reference sequence) as DFQATT and SNEGSKA. The CDR3, cysteine through phenylalanine, is 13 amino acids long. Left in the record is the CDR3 DNA by itself, 39 bases read in frame from the first base. The data were produced on an Illumina NovaSeq 6000. TCRalpha and TCRbeta cDNA libraries were built by 5'RACE with constant-segment primers, adding sample barcodes and unique molecular identifiers. Trizol reagent was used to extract RNA from every sample. Library amplification was performed in two PCR steps, and a second sample barcode and Illumina TruSeq adapters were introduced in the second step. Libraries were sequenced on an Illumina NovaSeq with 2 x 150 bp paired-end reads. The study's processing was this. Demultiplexing of reads and collapsing into UMI-guided consensus sequences were performed with migec v1.2.7. With mixcr v2.1.11, UMI consensuses were aligned to TRA and TRB V and J templates and assembled into clonotypes. A clonotype was counted as expanded or contracted only when both edgeR and NoisET called the clonotype significant, with the noise models trained on biological replicates. For edgeR calls, a false discovery rate-adjusted p below 0.01 and a log2 fold-change threshold of 1 were applied. As an exploratory analysis of dynamics, max-normalized trajectories of the 1000 most abundant clonotypes were examined with PCA combined with hierarchical clustering. Separately sequenced CD4+ and CD8+ repertoires were used to assign a CD4 or CD8 phenotype to each responding clone. TCRdb cleaned the public reads at Q25 with fastp, built clones with MiXCR and kept in-frame beta chains. All rows with the same CDR3 protein become a single entry with the most common DNA and genes. The V and J calls were not made by the authors but by TCRdb's processing. This sample is represented by some 310,000 distinct CDR3 sequences; more than 20% of them were singletons. The ten largest account for 21% of the sample.

Material for sequencing was PBMCs or a T cell subset sorted from them (not recorded which). This chain joins TRBV20-1 to TRBJ1-5, with the D gene not confidently named. This sequence originates from a man between 18 and 35 years old who had mild COVID-19 (a few samples of this study predate the infection). The sample titles of this study are shuffled in the database, so cell type and time point are left out; the donor was told from shared clones. CDR3 protein: CSARSLDGSPQHF. In nucleotide form, the sequence is TGCAGTGCTAGATCTTTGGATGGATCGCCCCAGCATTTT.